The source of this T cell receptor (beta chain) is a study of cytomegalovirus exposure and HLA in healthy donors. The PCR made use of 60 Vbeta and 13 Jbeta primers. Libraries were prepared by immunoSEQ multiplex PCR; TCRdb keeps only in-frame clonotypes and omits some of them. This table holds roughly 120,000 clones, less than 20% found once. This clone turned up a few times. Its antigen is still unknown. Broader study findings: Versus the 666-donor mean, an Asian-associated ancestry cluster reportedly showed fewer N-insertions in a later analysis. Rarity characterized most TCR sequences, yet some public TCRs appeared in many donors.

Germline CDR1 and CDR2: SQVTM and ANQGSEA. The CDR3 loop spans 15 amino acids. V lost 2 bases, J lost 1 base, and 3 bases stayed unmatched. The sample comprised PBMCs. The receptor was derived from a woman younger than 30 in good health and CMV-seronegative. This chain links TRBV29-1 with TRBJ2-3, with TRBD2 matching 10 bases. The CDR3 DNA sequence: TGCAGCGTTGAACAGCGGGGGGGCCGCACAGATACGCAGTATTTT. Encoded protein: CSVEQRGGRTDTQYF.